This T cell receptor (beta chain) came from a study of Graves' ophthalmopathy and Graves' hyperthyroidism. On the study more broadly: Before any treatment was given, at initial diagnosis, peripheral blood was collected.

Transcripts of RNA were the source for amplifying TCR beta CDR3 regions. First-round RT-PCR used HTBI primers; second-round multiplex PCR followed. TCRdb redid the calling of the multiplex PCR reads with MiXCR, one entry per CDR3 protein. Of some 380,000 distinct CDR3 sequences in the sample, 15% are singletons; the top ten hold approximately 7%. Patients with other autoimmune diseases, uncontrolled infections, pregnancy or lactation were excluded. What supplied the PBMCs was roughly 9.7 ml of fresh peripheral blood. The ends lost 7 bases at V and 4 bases at J; junction bases unmatched: 13. This CDR3 has 15 residues. This clonotype has at least ten counts.

Source material: peripheral blood. This rearrangement joins TRBV12-3 or TRBV12-4 to TRBJ2-7; 7 positions agree with TRBD1. This TCR was recovered from a woman between 18 and 29 years old with stable Graves' hyperthyroidism. In nucleotides, the CDR3 is TGTGCCAGCACCTCCCGGACAGGCCCTGGATACGAGCAGTACTTC. Translated, it gives CASTSRTGPGYEQYF.